These 27 T cell receptor beta chains originate from one sample sequenced in a study of radiation and T cells in renal cell carcinoma. Time point here: baseline pretreatment blood. Treatment denoted: 15 Gy SBRT to primary tumor, nephrectomy 4 weeks later. The assay was immunoSEQ multiplex PCR, and TCRdb's table has in-frame clones only and misses some. The sample includes tens of thousands of clones, around 80% seen only once; the top ten take about 37%. The sample in question was blood, obtained from a patient whose treatment included radiotherapy and nephrectomy. These receptors all stem from a man aged 60 to 69 with renal cell carcinoma.

The rearrangement joins TRBV19 to TRBJ2-7; the D gene is possibly TRBD1 (5 bases). V was clipped by 5 bases and J by 4 bases, with 24 bases between them. This CDR3 comprises 17 residues. The germline V gene has CDR1 LNHDA and CDR2 SQIVND (reference sequence). The CDR3 region is CASSRQARQGSTYEQYF. CDR3 coding DNA: TGTGCCAGTAGTCGTCAAGCTCGGCAGGGATCTACGTACGAGCAGTACTTC.

The J gene is TRBJ1-4, the V gene TRBV10-3; TRBD1 is a possible D gene (5 bases). Germline CDR1 ENHRY, CDR2 SYGVKD. Deletions cut 10 bases from V and 8 bases from J, with 20 bases between. The CDR3 loop spans 14 amino acids. CDR3 sequence reads: CATGLGVREEKLFF. The CDR3, as DNA: TGTGCCACCGGTTTGGGGGTAAGGGAGGAAAAACTGTTTTTT.

The V gene is TRBV18, the J gene TRBJ1-5; D not resolved. The germline V and J ends were trimmed by 6 bases and 5 bases, with 11 bases remaining between them. The CDR3 covers 13 residues. CDR1 KGHSH and CDR2 LQKENI come from the germline V gene. In DNA form, the CDR3 reads TGTGCCAGCTCTCCGGACTGGGATCAGCCCCAGCATTTT. Its translation is CASSPDWDQPQHF.

This sequence joins TRBV20-1 and TRBJ2-7; weak D call: TRBD2 (5 bases). The CDR3 consists of 11 residues. Per the germline V gene, CDR1 is DFQATT and CDR2 is SNEGSKA (reference sequence). V lost 3 bases and J lost 7, with 10 bases in between. This CDR3 is CSARGSGEQYF. The CDR3, as DNA: TGCAGTGCTAGGGGCTCGGGGGAGCAGTACTTC.

J is TRBJ2-1 and V is TRBV21-1; the table's D call, TRBD2, has no DNA check behind it. TRBV21-1 is termed a pseudogene. The CDR3 consists of 18 residues. The CDR3 sequence is CASSLGLAGSGCYNEQFF. In DNA form, the CDR3 reads TGTGCCAGCAGCCTTGGACTAGCGGGATCCGGCTGCTACAATGAGCAGTTCTTC.

V gene TRBV19 combines with J gene TRBJ2-3; 9 nucleotides align to TRBD2. Germline-derived CDR1 and CDR2 are LNHDA and SQIVND (reference sequence). With V trimmed by 3 bases and J by 0 bases, 7 bases remained unmatched. The CDR3 is made up of 17 amino acids. The CDR3 region has the DNA TGTGCCAGTAGTATCGTCACGACTAGCGGAAGCACAGATACGCAGTATTTT. It codes for CASSIVTTSGSTDTQYF. Looking up the rest from reference TRBV19 and TRBJ2-3 gives the full variable domain: DGGITQSPKYLFRKEGQNVTLSCEQNLNHDAMYWYRQDPGQGLRLIYYSQIVNDFQKGDIAEGYSVSREKKESFPLTVTSAQKNPTAFYLCASSIVTTSGSTDTQYFGPGTRLTVL.

This chain uses TRBV5-1 with TRBJ2-6, with D hard to call. The V end was cut by 0 bases, the J end by 4 bases, with 11 bases between. Germline V gene sequence: CDR1 SGHRS, CDR2 YFSETQ. CDR3 size: 16 residues. CDR3 in amino acids: CASSLVPGMGANVLTF. In nucleotides, the CDR3 is TGCGCCAGCAGCTTGGTTCCGGGTATGGGGGCCAACGTCCTGACTTTC. The full variable domain, rest sourced from reference TRBV5-1 and TRBJ2-6, is KAGVTQTPRYLIKTRGQQVTLSCSPISGHRSVSWYQQTPGQGLQFLFEYFSETQRNKGNFPGRFSGRQFSNSRSEMNVSTLELGDSALYLCASSLVPGMGANVLTFGAGSRLTVL.

The chain joins TRBV5-4 to TRBJ1-2; 9 bases line up with TRBD1. With V trimmed by 4 bases and J by 4 bases, 8 bases remained unmatched. The CDR3 extends over 15 amino acids. Germline CDR1 SGHNT, CDR2 YYREEE (reference sequence). The CDR3 DNA reads as TGTGCCAGCAGCCGACCGGGACAGGGTCGCTATGGCTACACCTTC. As protein: CASSRPGQGRYGYTF.

The chain recombines TRBV6-6 with TRBJ2-4; tentatively, D is TRBD2 (6 bases). V was trimmed by 6 bases and J by 5 bases, leaving 14 bases between them. CDR3 size: 14 residues. From germline, CDR1 is MNHNY and CDR2 SVGAGI (reference sequence). The CDR3 nucleotides read TGTGCCAGCAGCCCAGCGGGTAGTCAAAACATTCAGTACTTC. Translating it yields CASSPAGSQNIQYF.

This clone was seen a handful of times. The genes are TRBV2 and TRBJ2-1; 9 positions agree with TRBD1. J gave up 5 bases and V 6 bases, and 14 bases lay outside the gene matches. Per the germline V gene, CDR1 is SNHLY and CDR2 is FYNNEI. The CDR3 sequence is 17 residues long. The CDR3 is CASSGDRGQGTNNEQFF. The CDR3 coding sequence is TGTGCCAGCAGCGGGGACCGCGGACAGGGGACCAACAATGAGCAGTTCTTC.

The chain joins TRBV10-3 to TRBJ1-2; TRBD1 matches at 7 bases. Germline V gene sequence: CDR1 ENHRY, CDR2 SYGVKD. The ends lost 2 bases at V and 5 bases at J; junction bases unmatched: 8. CDR3 length: 15 amino acids. Here the CDR3 DNA reads TGTGCCATCAGTGAGGTGGAGGGGGCGAGATATGGCTACACCTTC. This encodes CAISEVEGARYGYTF.

Written as DNA, the CDR3 is TGTGCCAGCAGCCCTACAGGGTCCTTCTACAATGAGCAGTTCTTC. Its translation is CASSPTGSFYNEQFF. This sequence joins TRBV6-1 and TRBJ2-1, with TRBD1 as a possible D gene (6 bases). The CDR3 sequence is 15 residues long. Trimming shortened V by 6 bases and J by 3 bases, and 15 bases separated the two germline ends. Germline V gene sequence: CDR1 MNHNS, CDR2 SASEGT.

This clone was recorded only once. The CDR3 nucleotides are TGTGCCAGCAGCTTGGGTGCGGGAGGGGGAGGCACTGAAGCTTTCTTT. It yields the protein CASSLGAGGGGTEAFF. The rearrangement uses TRBV5-4 and TRBJ1-1; maybe TRBD1 (6 bases). V lost 0 bases to trimming and J lost 4 bases, with 16 bases between them. This CDR3 is 16 amino acids long. The germline V gene has CDR1 SGHNT and CDR2 YYREEE (reference sequence).

This clone came up once. The chain carries TRBV13 and TRBJ2-7, with D possibly being TRBD1 (6 bases). V was pared by 4 bases and J by 5 bases, with 18 bases between. The germline CDR1 and CDR2 sequences are PRHDT and FYEKMQ (reference sequence). The length of the CDR3 is 15 residues. The CDR3 reads CASSWRGQGLDEQYF. The CDR3 coding sequence is TGTGCCAGCAGCTGGCGAGGGCAGGGGCTAGACGAGCAGTACTTC. Full variable domain (missing parts from reference TRBV13 and TRBJ2-7): AAGVIQSPRHLIKEKRETATLKCYPIPRHDTVYWYQQGPGQDPQFLISFYEKMQSDKGSIPDRFSAQQFSDYHSELNMSSLELGDSALYFCASSWRGQGLDEQYFGPGTRLTVT.

The rearrangement uses TRBV30 and TRBJ1-5; TRBD1 might be the D (6 bases). Per the germline V gene, CDR1 is GTSNPN and CDR2 is SVGIG (reference sequence). The CDR3 spans 13 residues. V lost 1 base, J lost 3 bases, and 7 bases lay in between. CDR3 sequence: CAWSGDTNQPQHF. The CDR3 DNA reads as TGTGCCTGGAGTGGGGACACCAATCAGCCCCAGCATTTT.

The chain links TRBV7-2 to TRBJ1-6; TRBD1 is a possible D gene (6 bases). Looked up from germline, CDR1 is SGHTA and CDR2 is FQGNSA. V dropped 4 bases and J dropped 12 bases, with 10 bases sitting between them. The CDR3 has 12 residues. The CDR3, as DNA: TGTGCCAGCAGCTCGGGGGGCCTACCCCTCCACTTT. It codes for CASSSGGLPLHF.

In its sample, this clone was seen once. The gene calls are TRBV5-1 and TRBJ2-7, with D uncertain. Germline CDR1 SGHRS, CDR2 YFSETQ. V lost 0 bases to trimming and J lost 0 bases, with 7 bases between them. This CDR3 has 14 amino acids. The CDR3 loop is CASSLVGASYEQYF. The CDR3 nucleotides read TGCGCCAGCAGCTTGGTTGGCGCCTCCTACGAGCAGTACTTC. Using reference TRBV5-1 and TRBJ2-7 for the parts outside the CDR3, the full variable domain is KAGVTQTPRYLIKTRGQQVTLSCSPISGHRSVSWYQQTPGQGLQFLFEYFSETQRNKGNFPGRFSGRQFSNSRSEMNVSTLELGDSALYLCASSLVGASYEQYFGPGTRLTVT.

CDR3 nucleotides: TGTGCCAGCAGTGATTCGGGGGACACTGAAGCTTTCTTT. Protein: CASSDSGDTEAFF. This chain links TRBV6-1 with TRBJ1-1; possibly TRBD1 for D (5 bases). The ends were cut back, 3 bases at V and 3 bases at J, with 8 bases in the middle. From germline, CDR1 is MNHNS and CDR2 SASEGT. The CDR3 has 13 residues.

This clone turned up a few times. The chain carries TRBV27 and TRBJ2-7; TRBD1 aligns across 8 bases. This CDR3 region has 15 residues. The junction had 10 bases not matched to a gene; V was cut back by 3 bases and J by 6 bases. Germline V gene sequence: CDR1 MNHEY, CDR2 SMNVEV (reference sequence). DNA for the CDR3: TGTGCCAGCAGTTTTGGTGGACAGGGAATTGGCGAGCAGTACTTC. Residues: CASSFGGQGIGEQYF.

The chain employs TRBV7-2 and TRBJ1-2; D may be TRBD1 (6 bases). CDR3 length equals 15 residues. V lost 3 bases and J lost 0, with 11 bases in between. Germline CDR1 is SGHTA and CDR2 is FQGNSA. Here the CDR3 reads CASSFARGPNYGYTF. CDR3 sequence (DNA): TGTGCCAGCAGCTTCGCCAGGGGCCCTAACTATGGCTACACCTTC.

The V call is TRBV27, the J call TRBJ1-5; a possible D gene is TRBD1 (5 bases). V shed 3 bases and J shed 3 bases, with 12 bases lying between them. The CDR3 spans 15 residues. The germline V gene encodes CDR1 MNHEY and CDR2 SMNVEV (reference sequence). The CDR3 DNA is TGTGCCAGCAGTTTTGGGGGGAATTACAATCAGCCCCAGCATTTT. It specifies CASSFGGNYNQPQHF.

The table lists this clone with many counts. The junction and the germline gene differ at one end; a read error may be behind it. This CDR3 is also generated by other DNA sequences in the sample. The gene calls are TRBV7-9 and TRBJ1-2; TRBD1 is a possible D gene (5 bases). CDR1 SEHNR and CDR2 FQNEAQ come from the germline V gene (reference sequence). The CDR3 runs 15 residues. DNA for the CDR3: TGCGCCAGCAGCCAAGAGGAGGGACGAGTTAATGGCTACACCTTC. It translates to CASSQEEGRVNGYTF.

V gene TRBV30 combines with J gene TRBJ2-7; 11 positions agree with TRBD1. Germline trimming cut 0 bases from V and 3 bases from J; bases unmatched to any gene: 4. Germline-derived CDR1 and CDR2 are GTSNPN and SVGIG (reference sequence). CDR3 size: 15 residues. The CDR3 sequence is CAWSVRDRGIYEQYF. The DNA for the CDR3 is TGTGCCTGGAGTGTAAGGGACAGGGGGATCTACGAGCAGTACTTC.

The J gene is TRBJ2-3, the V gene TRBV6-5; TRBD2 matches 7 bases. V lost 1 base, J lost 0 bases, and 4 bases stayed unmatched. Germline CDR1 is MNHEY and CDR2 is SVGAGI. The CDR3 is 16 amino acids. Written as DNA, the CDR3 is TGTGCCAGCAGTTACTACCAGGGAGGGAGCACAGATACGCAGTATTTT. It specifies CASSYYQGGSTDTQYF.

The chain couples TRBV7-9 to TRBJ2-7; D is ambiguous. The V gene lost 1 base and the J gene lost 3 bases, with 7 bases spanning the gap. Germline values: CDR1 SEHNR, CDR2 FQNEAQ (reference sequence). The CDR3 is 13 amino acids. Written as DNA, the CDR3 is TGTGCCAGCAGCTTAGACTCGGGCTACGAGCAGTACTTC. Its translation: CASSLDSGYEQYF.

The rearrangement links TRBV5-1 to TRBJ2-3; the D gene is possibly TRBD2 (6 bases). Germline CDR1 and CDR2: SGHRS and YFSETQ. The CDR3 runs to 15 residues. V lost 3 bases and J lost 0, with 11 bases in between. The CDR3 region has the DNA TGCGCCAGCAGCTCGGGACTGACTAGCACAGATACGCAGTATTTT. This encodes CASSSGLTSTDTQYF.

The genes are TRBV5-1 and TRBJ2-7; 8 nucleotides line up with TRBD1. Germline V gene sequence: CDR1 SGHRS, CDR2 YFSETQ. This CDR3 is 14 amino acids long. After removal of 5 bases from V and 5 bases from J, the junction contained 9 bases not matched to a gene. The CDR3 DNA follows: TGCGCCAGCAGTCCTCAGGGGGCCGGGAACGAGCAGTACTTC. As protein: CASSPQGAGNEQYF.